These 3 T cell receptor beta chains came from one sample sequenced in a study of T cell repertoires in cytomegalovirus infection. Antigens of these TCRs are unknown. TCRdb re-analysed the reads in MiXCR, keeping a single row per CDR3 protein. The table lists around 430,000 distinct CDR3 sequences, about 42% of them singletons, with 43% in the top ten. The sample here was cultured PBMCs, taken from culture after CMV antigen stimulation. The receptors were sampled from a human donor in good health (CMV status not recorded). Some clones in this sample may be carry-over from other donors' samples.

The chain recombines TRBV28 with TRBJ2-1; 9 positions agree with TRBD2. Trimming cost V 6 bases and J 5 bases; bases outside gene matches: 8. This CDR3 contains 15 residues. Per germline, CDR1 MDHEN and CDR2 SYDVKM. The CDR3 reads CASSRGGATNNEQFF. CDR3 bases: TGTGCCAGCAGCCGCGGGGGGGCCACAAACAATGAGCAGTTCTTC.

V and J are TRBV7-6 and TRBJ2-3; TRBD2 might be the D (5 bases). Germline CDR1 is SGHVS and CDR2 is FNYEAQ. Trimming stripped 4 bases from V and 4 bases from J, with 9 bases between. The CDR3 has 13 residues. The CDR3 nucleotides read TGTGCCAGCAGCTCCGGGGAACCAGATACGCAGTATTTT. Amino acids: CASSSGEPDTQYF.

V gene TRBV5-4 combines with J gene TRBJ2-7; possible D gene TRBD2, 6 bases. The ends were cut back, 4 bases at V and 1 base at J, with 15 bases in the middle. The germline V gene has CDR1 SGHNT and CDR2 YYREEE (reference sequence). The CDR3 has 15 amino acids. This chain's CDR3 is CASSKPGLESYEQYF. The DNA for the CDR3 is TGTGCCAGCAGCAAGCCGGGACTGGAGTCCTACGAGCAGTACTTC.